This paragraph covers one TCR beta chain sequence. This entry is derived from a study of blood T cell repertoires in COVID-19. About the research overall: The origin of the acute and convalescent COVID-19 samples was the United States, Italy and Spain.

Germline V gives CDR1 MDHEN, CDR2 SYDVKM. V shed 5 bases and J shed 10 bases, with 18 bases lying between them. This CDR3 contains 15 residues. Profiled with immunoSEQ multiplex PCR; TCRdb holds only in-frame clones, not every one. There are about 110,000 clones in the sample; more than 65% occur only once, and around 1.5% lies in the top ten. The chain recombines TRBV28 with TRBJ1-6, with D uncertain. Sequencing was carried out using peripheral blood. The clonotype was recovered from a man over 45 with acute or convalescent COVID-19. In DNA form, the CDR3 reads TGTGCCAGCAGTGAGGGTACGGGGTTACGGTCACCCCTCCACTTT. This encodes CASSEGTGLRSPLHF.